This T cell receptor (beta chain) was retrieved from a study of shared clonotypes between healthy human individuals. Study results and caveats: Since donors were few, the genetic and exposure-history diversity represented was limited. Relative to their counterparts shared across all four donors, non-shared clonotypes exhibited diminished generation probabilities.

A word on this clone: No antigen is known for it.

Every contributor of samples was a Caucasian grown-up residing in Nashville, Tennessee. Per the authors' pipeline: For the immunoSEQ data, sequences were junction-only without quality scores, so filtering differed. Produced via immunoSEQ multiplex PCR; TCRdb's table is partial and in-frame only. From that table come the V and J calls and clone size; the DNA was used to work out D and trimming. The sample lists approximately 330,000 clones, more than 60% occurring once. Sequenced input: memory CD4+ T cells sorted from blood. The subset denotes: CD45RA-negative fraction. This receptor was obtained from a man aged 25-45 years in good health.

The CDR3 nucleotides read TGTGCCAGCAGCTTAGCGCTATGGGAGAAATACGAGCAGTACTTC. Its protein is CASSLALWEKYEQYF. V gene TRBV7-9 combines with J gene TRBJ2-7, with TRBD2 as a possible D gene (5 bases). This CDR3 region has 15 residues. V lost 0 bases to trimming and J lost 4 bases, with 13 bases between them. Germline V lookup: CDR1 SEHNR, CDR2 FQNEAQ (reference sequence).